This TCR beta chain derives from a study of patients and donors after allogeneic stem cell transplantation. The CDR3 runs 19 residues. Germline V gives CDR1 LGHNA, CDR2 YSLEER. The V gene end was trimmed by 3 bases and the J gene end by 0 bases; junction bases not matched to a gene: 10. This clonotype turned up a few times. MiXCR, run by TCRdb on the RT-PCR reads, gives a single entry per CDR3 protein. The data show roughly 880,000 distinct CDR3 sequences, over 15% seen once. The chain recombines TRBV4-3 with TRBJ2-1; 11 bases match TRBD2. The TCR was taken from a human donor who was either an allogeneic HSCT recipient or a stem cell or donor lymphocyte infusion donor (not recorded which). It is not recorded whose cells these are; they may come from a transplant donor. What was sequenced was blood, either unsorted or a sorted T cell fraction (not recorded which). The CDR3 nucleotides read TGCGCCAGCAGCCATGTCCTAGCGGGGGGACACAGCTCCTACAATGAGCAGTTCTTC. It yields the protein CASSHVLAGGHSSYNEQFF.